This TCR beta chain was identified during a study of blood T cell repertoires in COVID-19. Study overall: From the United States, Italy and Spain came samples of acute and convalescent COVID-19. The analysed material was cDNA or gDNA that came from T cells, B-cell-depleted T cells, or PBMCs.

The CDR3 length is 15 residues. CDR1 SNHLY and CDR2 FYNNEI come from the germline V gene. The junction had 8 bases not matched to a gene; V was cut back by 1 base and J by 8 bases. In the original analysis: Counts of nucleated cells, estimated from reference gene primer amplification, were obtained. Repertoires were generated with immunoSEQ multiplex PCR, while TCRdb's copy carries only in-frame clones and drops some. That table furnishes V, J and clone size, whereas the DNA furnished D and trimming. The repertoire includes more than 60,000 clones, around four fifths of them detected once, and 35% to 45% sits in the top ten.

The chain has TRBV2 and TRBJ1-5; 7 nucleotides align to TRBD1. The sequencing sample was made of peripheral blood. The sequence was obtained from a human donor in a cohort sampled during active COVID-19. CDR3 nucleotides: TGTGCCAGCAGTGAAGGGGGGGACAGAACCAAGCCCCAGCATTTT. This gives the protein CASSEGGDRTKPQHF.